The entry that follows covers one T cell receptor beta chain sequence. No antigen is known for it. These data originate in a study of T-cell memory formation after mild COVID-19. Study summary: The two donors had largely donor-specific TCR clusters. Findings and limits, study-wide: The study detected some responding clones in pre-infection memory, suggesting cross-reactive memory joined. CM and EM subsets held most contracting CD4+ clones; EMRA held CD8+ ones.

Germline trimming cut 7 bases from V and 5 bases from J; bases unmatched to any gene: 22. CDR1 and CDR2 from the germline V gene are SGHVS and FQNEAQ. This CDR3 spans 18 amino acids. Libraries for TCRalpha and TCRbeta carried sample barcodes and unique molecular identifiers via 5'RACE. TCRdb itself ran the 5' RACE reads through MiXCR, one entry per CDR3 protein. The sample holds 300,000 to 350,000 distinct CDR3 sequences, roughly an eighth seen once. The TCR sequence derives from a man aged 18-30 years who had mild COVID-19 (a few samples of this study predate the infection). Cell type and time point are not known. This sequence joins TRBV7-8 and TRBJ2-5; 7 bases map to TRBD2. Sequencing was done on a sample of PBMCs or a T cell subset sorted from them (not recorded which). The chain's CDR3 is CASIPGRGTSLWRETQYF. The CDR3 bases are TGTGCCAGCATTCCAGGGAGGGGAACCTCCCTCTGGAGGGAGACCCAGTACTTC. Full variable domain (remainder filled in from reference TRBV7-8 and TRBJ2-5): GAGVSQSPRYKVAKRGQDVALRCDPISGHVSLFWYQQALGQGPEFLTYFQNEAQLDKSGLPSDRFFAERPEGSVSTLKIQRTQQEDSAVYLCASIPGRGTSLWRETQYFGPGTRLLVL.